This T cell receptor (beta chain) is drawn from a study of T cell repertoires in cytomegalovirus infection. Study-level information: It was recently identified HLA-C-restricted and well-studied HLA-B-restricted CMV epitopes that the study used. Public TCR beta signatures marked donors with CMV infection and the matching HLA. Whole-study results and caveats: What dominated the ex vivo response were HLA-C-restricted CMV-specific TCR beta clonotypes. Frequencies of public TCR beta families were cumulated, and this identified carriers of CMV plus the relevant HLA.

Trimming pared 6 bases from V and 0 bases from J, leaving 15 bases between. The germline CDR1 and CDR2 sequences are MNHEY and SMNVEV (reference sequence). There are 15 residues in the CDR3. MiXCR, applied by TCRdb to the reads, yields one record per CDR3 protein. The sample records some 800,000 distinct CDR3 sequences, roughly 28% being singletons. This clonotype has more than one count but fewer than ten. Its antigen is not identified. Sequences were derived from cultured CD8+ T cells from PBMCs, sampled from culture after CMV antigen stimulation. This clonotype was sampled from a human donor in good health (CMV status not recorded). Some clones in this sample may be carry-over from other donors' samples. The chain uses TRBV27 and TRBJ2-7; the D is unclear. CDR3 sequence reads: CASSPQVLPSYEQYF. The CDR3 nucleotides read TGTGCCAGCAGCCCCCAGGTCCTACCCTCCTACGAGCAGTACTTC.